These 22 T cell receptor beta chains were all obtained from the same sample, sequenced in a study of blood T cell repertoires in COVID-19. The repertoire was sequenced with immunoSEQ multiplex PCR; TCRdb's copy has only in-frame clones and lacks some. The repertoire holds about 130,000 clones, with about 80% as singletons. Specimen: peripheral blood. The receptors originated from a man aged 35 to 55 with active or convalescent COVID-19.

The chain has TRBV11-2 and TRBJ2-7; 7 bases line up with TRBD2. CDR1 is SGHAT, CDR2 FQNNGV, per germline. Trimming cost V 4 bases and J 8 bases; bases outside gene matches: 5. This CDR3 is 12 amino acids long. For the CDR3, the DNA is TGTGCCAGCAGCTCCGGGGGAGGGAAGCAGTACTTC. This sequence encodes CASSSGGGKQYF.

V is TRBV2 and J is TRBJ2-5; 7 nucleotides agree with TRBD2. Germline-derived CDR1 and CDR2 are SNHLY and FYNNEI. V was clipped by 6 bases and J by 2 bases; unmatched bases: 9. CDR3 length: 15 amino acids. CDR3 sequence: CASSRTLADQETQYF. CDR3 coding DNA: TGTGCCAGCAGCCGGACCCTAGCGGATCAAGAGACCCAGTACTTC. Drawing the rest from reference TRBV2 and TRBJ2-5, the complete variable domain is EPEVTQTPSHQVTQMGQEVILRCVPISNHLYFYWYRQILGQKVEFLVSFYNNEISEKSEIFDDQFSVERPDGSNFTLKIRSTKLEDSAMYFCASSRTLADQETQYFGPGTRLLVL.

The rearrangement joins TRBV11-3 to TRBJ2-3; a possible D gene is TRBD2 (5 bases). The CDR3 runs 16 residues. CDR1 and CDR2 (germline): SGHNT, YENEEA. Trimming shortened V by 5 bases and J by 2 bases, and 17 bases separated the two germline ends. The CDR3 DNA follows: TGTGCCAGCAGCCCCGGTAGAGGGAAGATCACAGATACGCAGTATTTT. It is translated as CASSPGRGKITDTQYF.

A few counts support this clone. This sequence joins TRBV12-3 or TRBV12-4 and TRBJ2-7; 8 nucleotides agree with TRBD2. Trimming at V came to 6 bases and at J to 6 bases, leaving 7 bases not matched to a gene. The CDR3 is 13 amino acids. Written as DNA, the CDR3 is TGTGCCAGCAGCCCCGGGGGGGGCGGCGAGCAGTACTTC. Residues: CASSPGGGGEQYF.

This clone has only a few counts. The rearrangement uses TRBV19 and TRBJ1-2; 7 bases match TRBD1. CDR1 and CDR2 (germline): LNHDA, SQIVND (reference sequence). With V trimmed by 6 bases and J by 0 bases, 7 bases remained unmatched. CDR3 length: 15 amino acids. The CDR3 here is CASRSGQDANYGYTF. The CDR3 DNA follows: TGTGCCAGTAGAAGCGGACAGGATGCTAACTATGGCTACACCTTC.

This chain connects TRBV18 to TRBJ2-2; D uncertain. The CDR3 totals 14 residues. Germline CDR1 and CDR2: KGHSH and LQKENI. V lost 2 bases and J lost 5, with 9 bases in between. CDR3: CASSPTRQTGELFF. The CDR3 nucleotides read TGTGCCAGCTCACCAACTCGTCAAACCGGGGAGCTGTTTTTT.

This clone has more than one count but fewer than ten. V gene TRBV2 combines with J gene TRBJ2-7, with D possibly TRBD1 on 5 matching bases. The CDR3 extends over 12 amino acids. From germline, CDR1 is SNHLY and CDR2 FYNNEI. V lost 3 bases and J 7 bases, leaving 10 bases between the germline ends. For the CDR3, the DNA is TGTGCCAGCAGTGATCAGGGTTGGGAGCAGTACTTC. This gives the protein CASSDQGWEQYF.

The V gene is TRBV7-9, the J gene TRBJ1-2; the match to TRBD1 covers 7 bases. Per germline, CDR1 SEHNR and CDR2 FQNEAQ (reference sequence). This CDR3 spans 16 amino acids. After removal of 1 base from V and 3 bases from J, the junction contained 8 bases not matched to a gene. The CDR3 sequence: CASSLGEDRRYYGYTF. The CDR3 nucleotides read TGTGCCAGCAGCTTAGGAGAGGACAGGCGCTACTATGGCTACACCTTC.

A note on this clone: Different DNA sequences within this sample yield the same CDR3. The chain is built from TRBV7-2 and TRBJ2-5; 7 bases map to TRBD2. The V gene's germline CDR1 is SGHTA and CDR2 FQGNSA. The CDR3 runs to 13 residues. J gave up 5 bases and V 1 base, and 1 base lay outside the gene matches. In nucleotides, the CDR3 is TGTGCCAGCAGCTTAGGACTAGCCGAGACCCAGTACTTC. It encodes CASSLGLAETQYF.

V usage is TRBV27 and J usage is TRBJ2-5, with D perhaps TRBD2 (6 bases). The germline V gene has CDR1 MNHEY and CDR2 SMNVEV (reference sequence). V was shortened by 0 bases and J by 6 bases, with 20 bases between the two germline ends. This CDR3 comprises 17 residues. The CDR3 nucleotides read TGTGCCAGCAGTTTATCTGCCTTAGGGACTGGAGGGAAGACCCAGTACTTC. Its protein is CASSLSALGTGGKTQYF.

The V call is TRBV18, the J call TRBJ2-5; D is possibly TRBD2 (6 bases). Germline V gene lookup returns CDR1 KGHSH and CDR2 LQKENI. This CDR3 contains 17 residues. Trimming left V 1 base short and J 1 base short, with 16 bases between. CDR3: CASSPLSMFGSQETQYF. The CDR3, as DNA: TGTGCCAGCTCACCACTAAGTATGTTCGGGAGCCAAGAGACCCAGTACTTC.

The chain combines TRBV10-2 with TRBJ2-7; D is unclear. This CDR3 has 13 residues. The V end lost 2 bases, the J end lost 2 bases, and 7 bases lay between the germline ends. CDR1 WSHSY and CDR2 SAAADI come from the germline V gene. The CDR3 DNA reads TGCGCCAGCAGTGAGGTATCCGCCTACGAGCAGTACTTC. It translates to CASSEVSAYEQYF.

The chain carries TRBV7-9 and TRBJ1-5; 8 bases are a match to TRBD1. Germline V lookup: CDR1 SEHNR, CDR2 FQNEAQ (reference sequence). CDR3 length equals 14 residues. The V gene end was trimmed by 5 bases and the J gene end by 6 bases; junction bases not matched to a gene: 6. The CDR3 sequence: CASSMDRVTQPQHF. CDR3 DNA sequence: TGTGCCAGCAGCATGGACAGGGTGACTCAGCCCCAGCATTTT.

This clone appeared once. This rearrangement joins TRBV9 to TRBJ1-1; D gene ambiguous. Germline CDR1 and CDR2: SGDLS and YYNGEE. Trimming shortened V by 3 bases and J by 3 bases, and 9 bases separated the two germline ends. This CDR3 is built from 13 residues. The CDR3 DNA reads TGTGCCAGCAGCGAGTCCCAGGACACTGAAGCTTTCTTT. Its protein is CASSESQDTEAFF.

V usage is TRBV7-2 and J usage is TRBJ1-1, with TRBD1 matching 8 bases. In germline, CDR1 is SGHTA, CDR2 FQGNSA. The CDR3 contains 14 residues. The V and J ends lost 5 bases and 5 bases, in that order; junction bases with no gene match: 7. CDR3 nucleotides: TGTGCCAGCAGCATTGCAGGGGGCAGGACTGAAGCTTTCTTT. This sequence encodes CASSIAGGRTEAFF.

V and J are TRBV11-2 and TRBJ2-7; TRBD2 matches 11 bases. The CDR3 is made up of 13 amino acids. Germline V gene lookup returns CDR1 SGHAT and CDR2 FQNNGV. J was trimmed by 5 bases and V by 7 bases; bases with no gene match: 4. The CDR3 sequence: CASKLAGGDEQYF. The CDR3 bases are TGTGCCAGCAAGCTAGCGGGGGGCGACGAGCAGTACTTC.

V usage is TRBV11-2 and J usage is TRBJ2-2; possible D gene TRBD1, 6 bases. There are 15 residues in the CDR3. CDR1 is SGHAT, CDR2 FQNNGV, per germline. V was cut by 3 bases and J by 7 bases, with 15 bases left in between. CDR3 nucleotide sequence: TGTGCCAGCAGCTTTTCCCAGGGGCTCAACGGGGAGCTGTTTTTT. Protein sequence: CASSFSQGLNGELFF.

The table lists this clone with a count of one. CDR3 loop: CASSLEGHPNRKETQYF. CDR3 coding DNA: TGCGCCAGCAGCTTGGAGGGGCACCCCAACCGCAAAGAGACCCAGTACTTC. The V and J genes are TRBV5-1 and TRBJ2-5; D perhaps matches TRBD1 (5 bases). V was clipped by 0 bases and J by 3 bases, with 18 bases between them. The CDR3 sequence is 17 residues long. Germline V gene lookup returns CDR1 SGHRS and CDR2 YFSETQ. Full variable domain (outside the CDR3, taken from reference TRBV5-1 and TRBJ2-5): KAGVTQTPRYLIKTRGQQVTLSCSPISGHRSVSWYQQTPGQGLQFLFEYFSETQRNKGNFPGRFSGRQFSNSRSEMNVSTLELGDSALYLCASSLEGHPNRKETQYFGPGTRLLVL.

This chain connects TRBV3-1 (or the pseudogene TRBV3-2) to TRBJ2-7, with D tentatively TRBD1 (5 bases). CDR1 LGHDT and CDR2 YNNKEL come from the germline V gene (reference sequence). This CDR3 contains 15 residues. V lost 4 bases and J 2 bases, leaving 15 bases between the germline ends. CDR3 region: CASSPILQVPYEQYF. The CDR3 region has the DNA TGTGCCAGCAGCCCTATCCTACAGGTCCCCTACGAGCAGTACTTC.

In this sample, this clone turned up once. The chain couples TRBV5-1 to TRBJ2-2; 7 bases map to TRBD2. The CDR3 covers 15 residues. The germline V gene encodes CDR1 SGHRS and CDR2 YFSETQ. V dropped 4 bases and J dropped 3; count of bases not matched to a gene: 6. Here the CDR3 reads CASSTSGRDTGELFF. The DNA of the CDR3 is TGCGCCAGCAGCACCTCAGGGAGGGACACCGGGGAGCTGTTTTTT. The whole variable domain, remainder taken from reference TRBV5-1 and TRBJ2-2, is KAGVTQTPRYLIKTRGQQVTLSCSPISGHRSVSWYQQTPGQGLQFLFEYFSETQRNKGNFPGRFSGRQFSNSRSEMNVSTLELGDSALYLCASSTSGRDTGELFFGEGSRLTVL.

As DNA, the CDR3 is TGTGCCAGCAGGGTTCCGGGACTAGGAACGGGCGAGCAGTACTTC. It encodes CASRVPGLGTGEQYF. The rearrangement links TRBV5-6 to TRBJ2-7, with 8 nucleotides matching TRBD2. V shed 5 bases and J 6 bases; nucleotides not matched to a gene: 13. This CDR3 is built from 15 residues. Germline loops: CDR1 SGHDT, CDR2 YYEEEE.

V and J are TRBV6-5 and TRBJ1-1, with 7 bases that match TRBD1. The CDR3 sequence is 13 residues long. CDR1 MNHEY and CDR2 SVGAGI come from the germline V gene. The trim removed 8 bases at V and 4 bases at J, leaving 7 bases unmatched. CDR3 coding DNA: TGTGCCAGCGACGGCTCAGGGGGCACTGAAGCTTTCTTT. Protein sequence: CASDGSGGTEAFF.